These 21 T cell receptor beta chains share one sample of origin, sequenced in a study of T cells after yellow fever vaccination. TCRdb recomputed calls from the 5' RACE reads with MiXCR, one row per CDR3 protein. The sample contains under 200,000 distinct CDR3 sequences, approximately 11% of which appear only once. Sequencing used CD8+ T cells sorted from PBMCs, obtained 15 days after the yellow fever booster vaccination. The source is a man in his late teens or twenties who received the YFV17D yellow fever vaccine.

This clonotype was detected ten times or more. CDR3 nucleotides: TGTGCCAGCAGCCAAGGGGGCGCCTTAAACACTGAAGCTTTCTTT. It codes for CASSQGGALNTEAFF. V and J are TRBV14 and TRBJ1-1, with D possibly being TRBD1 (5 bases). Per the germline V gene, CDR1 is SGHDN and CDR2 is FVKESK. V dropped 1 base and J dropped 2 bases, with 11 bases sitting between them. The CDR3 is 15 residues long.

The rearrangement joins TRBV5-4 to TRBJ1-6; D gene ambiguous. CDR1 SGHNT and CDR2 YYREEE come from the germline V gene (reference sequence). The V end lost 5 bases, the J end lost 0 bases, and 9 bases lay between the germline ends. The CDR3 runs 15 residues. In nucleotides, the CDR3 is TGTGCCAGCAGGGACTCGAGCTCCTATAATTCACCCCTCCACTTT. It encodes CASRDSSSYNSPLHF.

This clonotype was recorded a few times. The J gene is TRBJ2-1, the V gene TRBV11-2, with 8 bases aligning to TRBD2. Germline V gives CDR1 SGHAT, CDR2 FQNNGV. The ends lost 2 bases at V and 5 bases at J; junction bases unmatched: 5. The CDR3 totals 15 residues. The CDR3 nucleotides read TGTGCCAGCAGCTTAATAGCGGGGTTGGACAATGAGCAGTTCTTC. The encoded protein is CASSLIAGLDNEQFF.

This clonotype was counted at least ten times. V and J are TRBV7-9 and TRBJ1-2, with D unclear. The V gene's germline CDR1 is SEHNR and CDR2 FQNEAQ (reference sequence). CDR3 length: 13 amino acids. V was cut by 5 bases and J by 8 bases, with 15 bases left in between. CDR3 in amino acids: CASSQWAVQGYTF. CDR3 coding DNA: TGTGCCAGCAGCCAGTGGGCAGTCCAGGGCTACACCTTC.

This clonotype was observed a few times. The chain uses TRBV19 and TRBJ2-5, with a possible D match to TRBD2 (5 bases). V lost 2 bases and J lost 5, with 9 bases in between. This CDR3 has 13 residues. Germline CDR1 is LNHDA and CDR2 is SQIVND (reference sequence). The CDR3 sequence is CASSITRGETQYF. The CDR3 DNA reads TGTGCCAGTAGTATAACTAGAGGGGAGACCCAGTACTTC.

This clonotype was observed a handful of times. The CDR3 DNA follows: TGTGCCAGCAGCCAAGATTTTACGGGTTCCTACAATGAGCAGTTCTTC. Its translation is CASSQDFTGSYNEQFF. The rearrangement links TRBV3-1 to TRBJ2-1; D unclear. The CDR3 extends over 16 amino acids. Germline CDR1 and CDR2: LGHDT and YNNKEL (reference sequence). V lost 0 bases to trimming and J lost 1 base, with 10 bases between them.

There are a few counts of this clonotype. The rearrangement links TRBV29-1 to TRBJ2-5; unclear D gene. V was pared by 4 bases and J by 5 bases, with 11 bases between. The germline CDR1 and CDR2 sequences are SQVTM and ANQGSEA. This CDR3 contains 12 residues. CDR3 bases: TGCAGCGTTGGAGTAGGGCCGGAGACCCAGTACTTC. It is translated as CSVGVGPETQYF.

This clonotype was picked up many times. The CDR3 spells CASSFLPGVDEQYF. DNA of the CDR3: TGTGCCAGCAGCTTCCTTCCGGGGGTCGACGAGCAGTACTTC. The gene calls are TRBV7-9 and TRBJ2-7, with D tentatively TRBD2 (6 bases). V was clipped by 3 bases and J by 5 bases, with 14 bases between them. Germline V gene lookup returns CDR1 SEHNR and CDR2 FQNEAQ (reference sequence). The CDR3 extends over 14 amino acids.

This clonotype was seen more than once but under ten times. The chain joins TRBV4-1 to TRBJ2-7, with TRBD1 matching over 7 bases. Trimming took 7 bases from V and 5 from J; bases not matched to a gene: 5. This CDR3 contains 12 residues. From germline, CDR1 is MGHRA and CDR2 YSYEKL. DNA for the CDR3: TGCGCCAGCAAGGACAGGACCGACGAGCAGTACTTC. Protein product: CASKDRTDEQYF.

The J gene is TRBJ1-2, the V gene TRBV24-1, with D hard to call. Germline values: CDR1 KGHDR, CDR2 SFDVKD. Trimming removed 4 bases from V and 7 bases from J, with 9 bases in between. The CDR3 runs 12 residues. CDR3 residues: CATSELGSGYTF. DNA for the CDR3: TGTGCCACCAGTGAACTGGGAAGTGGCTACACCTTC.

This clonotype has more than one count but fewer than ten. The V and J genes are TRBV6-1 and TRBJ2-5; TRBD1 aligns across 9 bases. The V segment lost 1 base and the J segment 0 bases; nucleotides outside the gene matches: 9. The CDR3 is 18 amino acids. Germline values: CDR1 MNHNS, CDR2 SASEGT. CDR3 residues: CASSEVLGGTGYQETQYF. The CDR3 nucleotides read TGTGCCAGCAGTGAAGTTCTCGGCGGGACAGGGTACCAAGAGACCCAGTACTTC.

This sequence joins TRBV4-3 and TRBJ2-2; D may be TRBD1 (5 bases). The V and J ends lost 3 bases and 1 base respectively, with 15 bases between them. Per germline, CDR1 LGHNA and CDR2 YSLEER. The CDR3 has 17 amino acids. CDR3 in amino acids: CASSHASAGMNTGELFF. In DNA, the CDR3 is TGCGCCAGCAGCCACGCCTCGGCAGGGATGAACACCGGGGAGCTGTTTTTT.

The DNA for the CDR3 is TGTGCCAGCAGCCCAACCAGGGGCTCACTCTATGGCTACACCTTC. It encodes CASSPTRGSLYGYTF. The chain has TRBV6-6 and TRBJ1-2, with a tentative D call TRBD1 (6 bases). The V gene lost 6 bases and the J gene lost 4 bases, with 18 bases spanning the gap. CDR1 is MNHNY, CDR2 SVGAGI, per germline (reference sequence). The CDR3 length is 15 residues.

As for this clonotype: The junction does not match germline at one end; this may be a read error. This rearrangement joins TRBV7-7 to TRBJ2-1, with D hard to call. This CDR3 is built from 13 residues. Per the germline V gene, CDR1 is SSHAT and CDR2 is FNYEAQ (reference sequence). The chain's CDR3 is CASSLLENNEQFF. CDR3 nucleotides: TGTGCTAGCAGCTTGCTCGAGAACAATGAGCAGTTCTTC.

This clonotype was recorded many times. This chain connects TRBV5-1 to TRBJ1-1; tentative D call: TRBD1 (6 bases). Germline V gives CDR1 SGHRS, CDR2 YFSETQ. V lost 9 bases, J lost 3 bases, and 15 bases lay in between. The CDR3 totals 13 residues. The CDR3 reads CATSGELDTEAFF. As DNA, the CDR3 is TGCGCCACCTCAGGGGAACTGGACACTGAAGCTTTCTTT.

This clonotype was observed many times. This chain connects TRBV7-2 to TRBJ2-3; TRBD2 might be the D (6 bases). Germline V lookup: CDR1 SGHTA, CDR2 FQGNSA. Trimming pared 10 bases from V and 0 bases from J, leaving 20 bases between. The CDR3 runs to 16 residues. The CDR3: CATGGSISLSTDTQYF. In DNA, the CDR3 is TGTGCCACCGGGGGATCAATATCCCTTAGCACAGATACGCAGTATTTT. The full variable domain, rest sourced from reference TRBV7-2 and TRBJ2-3, is GAGVSQSPSNKVTEKGKDVELRCDPISGHTALYWYRQSLGQGLEFLIYFQGNSAPDKSGLPSDRFSAERTGGSVSTLTIQRTQQEDSAVYLCATGGSISLSTDTQYFGPGTRLTVL.

The rearrangement links TRBV4-3 to TRBJ1-2; 7 bases map to TRBD1. This CDR3 has 14 residues. The V gene end was trimmed by 0 bases and the J gene end by 8 bases; junction bases not matched to a gene: 6. Per germline, CDR1 LGHNA and CDR2 YSLEER. The CDR3 DNA reads TGCGCCAGCAGCCAAGATCTGAGGGGGCGAGGCTACACCTTC. Residues: CASSQDLRGRGYTF.

V gene TRBV11-2 combines with J gene TRBJ2-2; D is unclear. This CDR3 has 13 amino acids. The germline V and J ends were trimmed by 0 bases and 6 bases, with 5 bases remaining between them. Germline V lookup: CDR1 SGHAT, CDR2 FQNNGV. The CDR3 loop reads CASSLDPAGELFF. CDR3 DNA sequence: TGTGCCAGCAGCTTAGATCCCGCCGGGGAGCTGTTTTTT.

This clonotype was picked up a small number of times. The chain is built from TRBV6-5 and TRBJ1-3, with D possibly matching TRBD1 (5 bases). V lost 4 bases to trimming and J lost 0 bases, with 10 bases between them. Germline assignment: CDR1 MNHEY and CDR2 SVGAGI. The CDR3 runs to 15 residues. The CDR3 coding sequence is TGTGCCAGCAGTTCTGGTGGGGGCTCTGGAAACACCATATATTTT. Encoded protein: CASSSGGGSGNTIYF.

This clonotype was counted only a few times. The V call is TRBV15, the J call TRBJ2-7, with D possibly TRBD2 on 6 matching bases. Trimming took off 5 bases at V and 3 bases at J, with 17 bases between the two ends. Germline assignment: CDR1 LNHNV and CDR2 YYDKDF (reference sequence). CDR3 length equals 15 residues. This CDR3 reads CATSGSSGPFYEQYF. CDR3 DNA: TGTGCCACCAGCGGATCAAGCGGGCCGTTCTACGAGCAGTACTTC.

The chain joins TRBV4-1 to TRBJ1-1; D perhaps matches TRBD1 (5 bases). Germline values: CDR1 MGHRA, CDR2 YSYEKL. This CDR3 has 13 amino acids. V lost 0 bases, J lost 7 bases, and 9 bases lay in between. The CDR3 protein is CASSQDGGIEAFF. CDR3 bases: TGCGCCAGCAGCCAAGATGGGGGAATTGAAGCTTTCTTT.